The clone carrying this T cell receptor beta chain has only one observation. Per the original methods: Amplification from reference gene primers served as the basis for estimated nucleated cell counts. Clones were sequenced by immunoSEQ multiplex PCR, and TCRdb holds only the in-frame ones, with some missing. The D gene and trimming were derived from the DNA, and the V and J assignments and clone size from that table. The profile shows around 250,000 clones, under 90% of them singletons. Germline CDR1 MNHEY, CDR2 SVGEGT. The CDR3 is 18 amino acids. V lost 5 bases, J lost 0 bases, and 11 bases stayed unmatched. The sample comes from a study of blood T cell repertoires in COVID-19. The wider study: Both acute and convalescent COVID-19 samples were obtained from the United States, Italy and Spain. Sample material is recorded as cDNA or gDNA derived from T cells, B-cell-depleted T cells, or PBMCs.

Sequences were obtained from peripheral blood. The chain carries TRBV6-2 or TRBV6-3 and TRBJ2-1; TRBD2 agrees at 9 bases. This sequence originates from a woman between 18 and 29 years old with acute or convalescent COVID-19. CDR3 in amino acids: CASSRRASGALSYNEQFF. Here the CDR3 DNA reads TGTGCCAGCAGTCGGCGGGCTAGCGGGGCCCTCTCCTACAATGAGCAGTTCTTC.